This passage covers 21 T cell receptor beta chains from one sample sequenced in a study of OX40 agonist ivuxolimab in advanced cancers. Only in-frame clones appear in the TCRdb table, and some are missing; sequencing was by immunoSEQ multiplex PCR. The sample consists of roughly 38,000 clones, roughly 80% of them appearing once. Source: CD4+ or CD8+ T cells sorted from blood, taken in a trial of the OX40 agonist ivuxolimab. Receptor source: an adult with an advanced solid tumor such as melanoma, head and neck, liver or kidney cancer.

V gene TRBV5-5 combines with J gene TRBJ1-5; D gene unclear. Germline values: CDR1 SGHKS, CDR2 YYEKEE (reference sequence). CDR3 length equals 15 residues. V was cut by 4 bases and J by 5 bases, with 16 bases left in between. CDR3 in amino acids: CASSPGGAIYQPQHF. DNA of the CDR3: TGTGCCAGCAGCCCGGGTGGAGCAATTTATCAGCCCCAGCATTTT.

The chain carries TRBV7-9 and TRBJ1-3; D is uncertain. CDR1 SEHNR and CDR2 FQNEAQ come from the germline V gene (reference sequence). V lost 0 bases, J lost 2 bases, and 8 bases lay in between. CDR3 length: 15 amino acids. The CDR3 coding sequence is TGTGCCAGCAGCTTAGCGCGGCAGGCTGGAAACACCATATATTTT. It encodes CASSLARQAGNTIYF.

The chain links TRBV5-4 to TRBJ2-1; 8 bases are shared with TRBD2. Trimming cost V 7 bases and J 7 bases; bases outside gene matches: 16. This CDR3 comprises 16 residues. In germline, CDR1 is SGHNT, CDR2 YYREEE (reference sequence). The CDR3 region is CASYLGAGGAGNEQFF. CDR3 DNA sequence: TGTGCCAGCTACTTGGGGGCGGGAGGCGCGGGGAATGAGCAGTTCTTC.

This chain links TRBV19 with TRBJ1-5; D is perhaps TRBD1 (5 bases). The CDR3 length is 14 residues. V was pared by 4 bases and J by 5 bases, with 12 bases between. Germline loops: CDR1 LNHDA, CDR2 SQIVND (reference sequence). This CDR3 reads CASSTTGGDQPQHF. The CDR3 DNA sequence: TGTGCCAGTAGTACGACGGGGGGGGATCAGCCCCAGCATTTT.

V and J are TRBV7-6 and TRBJ1-1; D is undetermined. V was cut by 1 base and J by 4 bases, with 10 bases left in between. The CDR3 is made up of 14 amino acids. Germline lookup yields CDR1 SGHVS and CDR2 FNYEAQ. This CDR3 reads CASSLEMGTTEAFF. As DNA, the CDR3 is TGTGCCAGCAGCTTAGAGATGGGAACCACTGAAGCTTTCTTT. The full variable domain, in which reference TRBV7-6 and TRBJ1-1 provide the parts outside the CDR3, is GAGVSQSPRYKVTKRGQDVALRCDPISGHVSLYWYRQALGQGPEFLTYFNYEAQQDKSGLPNDRFSAERPEGSISTLTIQRTEQRDSAMYRCASSLEMGTTEAFFGQGTRLTVV.

The chain recombines TRBV27 with TRBJ2-3; 7 bases match TRBD2. The germline V gene encodes CDR1 MNHEY and CDR2 SMNVEV (reference sequence). V lost 5 bases, J lost 6 bases, and 8 bases stayed unmatched. There are 14 residues in the CDR3. CDR3 coding DNA: TGTGCCAGCAGTCGGGTCGGGAGGTGGGATACGCAGTATTTT. Its translation: CASSRVGRWDTQYF.

The chain's CDR3 is CSVEETGDYEQYF. CDR3 sequence (DNA): TGCAGCGTTGAAGAGACAGGGGACTACGAGCAGTACTTC. The chain recombines TRBV29-1 with TRBJ2-7; 8 bases are shared with TRBD1. CDR1 SQVTM and CDR2 ANQGSEA come from the germline V gene. V lost 0 bases, J lost 3 bases, and 1 base stayed unmatched. The CDR3 loop spans 13 amino acids.

The rearrangement links TRBV7-2 to TRBJ1-2; 7 positions agree with TRBD1. V lost 6 bases to trimming and J lost 4 bases; unmatched junction nucleotides: 2. Germline assignment: CDR1 SGHTA and CDR2 FQGNSA. The CDR3 is 12 amino acids. CDR3 region: CASRQGRYGYTF. The CDR3 bases are TGTGCCAGCAGACAGGGGCGCTATGGCTACACCTTC.

The rearrangement links TRBV5-1 to TRBJ2-3, with 10 positions matching TRBD2. The CDR3 is made up of 17 amino acids. Germline loops: CDR1 SGHRS, CDR2 YFSETQ. Trimming removed 0 bases from V and 1 base from J; junction bases left unmatched: 5. The DNA of the CDR3 is TGCGCCAGCAGCTTGGCCCACCTAGCGGGGGGCACAGATACGCAGTATTTT. This gives the protein CASSLAHLAGGTDTQYF.

The chain has TRBV7-9 and TRBJ2-3; no firm D call. Per germline, CDR1 SEHNR and CDR2 FQNEAQ (reference sequence). Trimming took off 5 bases at V and 3 bases at J, with 6 bases between the two ends. The CDR3 is 12 residues long. The DNA of the CDR3 is TGTGCCAGCAGCCATGAGACAGATACGCAGTATTTT. It specifies CASSHETDTQYF.

This clone was found a few times. CDR3 sequence (DNA): TGTGCCATCAGTGAGAGGAGGGAGAAATATGGCTACACCTTC. Translating gives CAISERREKYGYTF. The gene calls are TRBV10-3 and TRBJ1-2; the D is unclear. The ends were cut back, 2 bases at V and 5 bases at J, with 12 bases in the middle. Germline CDR1 ENHRY, CDR2 SYGVKD. The CDR3 loop spans 14 amino acids.

This clone was picked up one time. The J gene is TRBJ1-2, the V gene TRBV19, with D unresolved. The CDR3 extends over 14 amino acids. V lost 5 bases, J lost 1 base, and 11 bases lay in between. Germline assignment: CDR1 LNHDA and CDR2 SQIVND (reference sequence). As DNA, the CDR3 is TGTGCCAGTAGTGGGCAGGTCCTTAACTATGGCTACACCTTC. It translates to CASSGQVLNYGYTF.

The chain is built from TRBV7-8 and TRBJ1-5; D possibly corresponds to TRBD1 (5 bases). Germline V gene sequence: CDR1 SGHVS, CDR2 FQNEAQ. CDR3 length equals 17 residues. Trimming pared 1 base from V and 4 bases from J, leaving 17 bases between. CDR3 region: CASSLVTARGKNQPQHF. The CDR3 DNA reads TGTGCCAGCAGCTTAGTGACAGCCCGGGGGAAAAATCAGCCCCAGCATTTT. The full variable domain, completed using reference TRBV7-8 and TRBJ1-5, is GAGVSQSPRYKVAKRGQDVALRCDPISGHVSLFWYQQALGQGPEFLTYFQNEAQLDKSGLPSDRFFAERPEGSVSTLKIQRTQQEDSAVYLCASSLVTARGKNQPQHFGDGTRLSIL.

This clone was detected only a few times. V usage is TRBV6-6 and J usage is TRBJ2-1; no clear D. Trimming took off 8 bases at V and 10 bases at J, with 15 bases between the two ends. This CDR3 spans 12 amino acids. Germline V gene lookup returns CDR1 MNHNY and CDR2 SVGAGI (reference sequence). The CDR3 DNA sequence: TGTGCCAGCTCCCCTGACCGGGCCGAGCAGTTCTTC. Amino acids: CASSPDRAEQFF.

The V and J genes are TRBV27 and TRBJ1-4, with D unclear. Trimming left V 5 bases short and J 10 bases short, with 8 bases between. Germline V gene data show CDR1 as MNHEY and CDR2 as SMNVEV (reference sequence). The CDR3 sequence is 11 residues long. This chain's CDR3 is CASSTGGKLFF. In DNA form, the CDR3 reads TGTGCCAGCAGTACGGGCGGAAAACTGTTTTTT.

The chain couples TRBV28 to TRBJ2-7; no definite D call. V lost 2 bases to trimming and J lost 4 bases, with 6 bases between them. The CDR3 covers 12 residues. CDR1 MDHEN and CDR2 SYDVKM come from the germline V gene. CDR3 sequence: CASSLGLYEQYF. CDR3 in DNA: TGTGCCAGCAGTTTAGGGCTGTACGAGCAGTACTTC.

The chain combines TRBV28 with TRBJ1-4, with D possibly TRBD1 on 6 matching bases. Germline CDR1 reads MDHEN; CDR2 reads SYDVKM. This CDR3 spans 17 amino acids. V was clipped by 5 bases and J by 0 bases, with 16 bases between them. This chain's CDR3 is CASSPLDRLTTNEKLFF. The CDR3 DNA reads TGTGCCAGCAGTCCCCTGGACAGACTAACAACTAATGAAAAACTGTTTTTT. Based on the CDR3 plus reference TRBV28 and TRBJ1-4, the full variable domain is DVKVTQSSRYLVKRTGEKVFLECVQDMDHENMFWYRQDPGLGLRLIYFSYDVKMKEKGDIPEGYSVSREKKERFSLILESASTNQTSMYLCASSPLDRLTTNEKLFFGSGTQLSVL.

This chain links TRBV2 with TRBJ1-5; D unclear. The CDR3 has 14 amino acids. Germline loops: CDR1 SNHLY, CDR2 FYNNEI. The V end lost 4 bases, the J end lost 3 bases, and 10 bases lay between the germline ends. The CDR3 sequence: CASSVRQNNQPQHF. DNA of the CDR3: TGTGCCAGCAGTGTAAGGCAGAACAATCAGCCCCAGCATTTT.

The V gene is TRBV18, the J gene TRBJ2-5, with 8 bases aligning to TRBD1. Per germline, CDR1 KGHSH and CDR2 LQKENI. V shed 0 bases, J shed 5 bases, and the junction held 2 bases outside the gene matches. The CDR3 contains 14 residues. CDR3 DNA sequence: TGTGCCAGCTCACCACCGGACAGGGACGAGACCCAGTACTTC. The encoded protein is CASSPPDRDETQYF.

The chain recombines TRBV28 with TRBJ2-3; D not resolved. Germline values: CDR1 MDHEN, CDR2 SYDVKM. V shed 6 bases and J shed 6 bases, with 10 bases lying between them. This CDR3 is built from 12 residues. In DNA form, the CDR3 reads TGTGCCAGCAGCCCCCTGGGGGATACGCAGTATTTT. It encodes CASSPLGDTQYF.

The chain uses TRBV28 and TRBJ2-3; the D is unclear. V was pared by 8 bases and J by 2 bases, with 5 bases between. Germline CDR1 is MDHEN and CDR2 is SYDVKM. The CDR3 has 11 residues. The CDR3 bases are TGTGCCAGCGTGTACACAGATACGCAGTATTTT. It yields the protein CASVYTDTQYF.